Included here is one T cell receptor beta chain sequence, with context. Under the authors' procedure: Reference gene primer amplification gave estimated nucleated cell counts. The table came from immunoSEQ multiplex PCR; TCRdb's copy has only in-frame clones and leaves some out. V and J calls plus clone size are reproduced from that table; the DNA served to infer D and trimming. The sample consists of about 97,000 clones, about nine tenths of them appearing once. Trimming cost V 0 bases and J 4 bases, with 7 bases left between them. The CDR3 runs 13 residues. CDR1 GTSNPN and CDR2 SVGIG come from the germline V gene (reference sequence). This entry belongs to a study of blood T cell repertoires in COVID-19.

The sequenced sample was peripheral blood. V is TRBV30 and J is TRBJ1-5; no reliable D call. This clonotype originated in a man aged 60 to 75 with acute or convalescent COVID-19. CDR3: CAWSVGRNQPQHF. The CDR3 DNA reads as TGTGCCTGGAGTGTTGGCAGGAATCAGCCCCAGCATTTT.